This is a list of T cell receptor beta chains from one sample in a study of cytotoxic CD8 clonotypes in ibrutinib-treated CLL. TCRdb's copy holds only in-frame clones and misses some; the assay was immunoSEQ multiplex PCR. The sample records 20,000 to 30,000 clones, over 65% being singletons. The sample consisted of PBMCs, taken after 12 months of ibrutinib treatment. All receptors derive from a human donor with chronic lymphocytic leukemia. The CDR3 runs from the conserved cysteine through the conserved F or W. Each record gives: V gene, J gene, clone size, D gene, CDR3 DNA, CDR3 protein. D genes are given only for firm matches. The listing skips clone size in some rows; elsewhere it reads once, few, many or a size class.

TRBV19	TRBJ1-3	.	.	TGTGCCAGTAGTGTTGAACAGGGACACGGAAACACCATATATTTT	CASSVEQGHGNTIYF
TRBV4-2	TRBJ2-1	once	.	TGTGCCAGCAGCCAAGAAGTGTCCAGTGAGCAGTTCTTC	CASSQEVSSEQFF
TRBV18	TRBJ1-1	few	TRBD1	TGTGCCAGCCAACAGGGGCGGAACACTGAAGCTTTCTTT	CASQQGRNTEAFF
TRBV29-1	TRBJ1-1	few	.	TGCAGCGTTGACGGGGCTGAAGCTTTCTTT	CSVDGAEAFF
TRBV11-2	TRBJ2-2	.	TRBD1	TGTGCCAGCAGCCGATGGACAGGGACGAGCACCGGGGAGCTGTTTTTT	CASSRWTGTSTGELFF
TRBV28	TRBJ1-4	.	.	TGTGCCAGCAGTTCTACAGGCGCAACTAATGAAAAACTGTTTTTT	CASSSTGATNEKLFF
TRBV6-5	TRBJ1-2	.	TRBD1	TGTGCCAGCAGTTGGACAGGTCTCTATGGCTACACCTTC	CASSWTGLYGYTF
TRBV7-2	TRBJ2-1	few	.	TGTGCCAGCAGCAAGGACTACACTGGATCGTATGAGCAGTTCTTC	CASSKDYTGSYEQFF
TRBV30	TRBJ1-4	.	.	TGTGCCTGGAGTGTACCGGACGGAAAACTGTTTTTT	CAWSVPDGKLFF
TRBV6-6	TRBJ1-4	.	TRBD1	TGTGCCAGCAGTTCACAGGGGGCGCAAACTAATGAAAAACTGTTTTTT	CASSSQGAQTNEKLFF
TRBV7-3	TRBJ2-3	.	TRBD2	TGTGCCAGCAGCTACGTAGCGGGGGACACAGATACGCAGTATTTT	CASSYVAGDTDTQYF
TRBV7-2	TRBJ2-5	.	TRBD2	TGTGCCAGCAGCCTTGGACTAGCGGGGGGCCGGGGAACCCAGTACTTC	CASSLGLAGGRGTQYF
TRBV29-1	TRBJ1-1	.	.	TGCAGCGTTGAAAGTCTGGGGAGGGGGTACACTGAAGCTTTCTTT	CSVESLGRGYTEAFF
TRBV5-1	TRBJ2-5	.	.	TGCGCCAGCAGGTTACAAGAGACCCAGTACTTC	CASRLQETQYF
TRBV29-1	TRBJ2-2	.	.	TGCAGCGTTGATAGAGTTGGCGGGGAGCTGTTTTTT	CSVDRVGGELFF
TRBV28	TRBJ2-3	.	TRBD1	TGTGCCAGCAGTCCGGGACAGGGGGTAGATACGCAGTATTTT	CASSPGQGVDTQYF
TRBV18	TRBJ2-7	once	.	TGTGCCAGCTCACGGAGGAGTGGAGAGAGCGCCTACGAGCAGTACTTC	CASSRRSGESAYEQYF
TRBV4-2	TRBJ1-3	.	.	TGTGCCAGCAGCCGAGGCACGGGTGACGGAAACACCATATATTTT	CASSRGTGDGNTIYF
TRBV7-2	TRBJ2-7	.	.	TGTGCCAGCAGCCTCCGGGAACGGGAGCAGTACTTC	CASSLREREQYF
TRBV4-1	TRBJ1-1	.	.	TGCGCCAGCAGCCAAGGAGGGCGGGGCAGCCTTATGAACACTGAAGCTTTCTTT	CASSQGGRGSLMNTEAFF
TRBV9	TRBJ1-1	.	.	TGTGCCAGCAGCGTAGGAAGGGGCACTGAAGCTTTCTTT	CASSVGRGTEAFF
TRBV6-5	TRBJ1-1	once	.	TGTGCCAGCCTGGGACGGATTGAAGCTTTCTTT	CASLGRIEAFF
TRBV5-1	TRBJ2-3	.	.	TGCGCCAGCAGCTTGGAATTATATGCGGAAGCGCAGTATTTT	CASSLELYAEAQYF
TRBV7-3	TRBJ2-5	.	.	TGTGCCAGCAGCTCCCTCGACGATCGGGGAGAGACCCAGTACTTC	CASSSLDDRGETQYF
TRBV19	TRBJ2-3	.	TRBD1	TGTGCCAGCCGGGACAGGGGCACAGATACGCAGTATTTT	CASRDRGTDTQYF
TRBV9	TRBJ1-1	.	.	TGTGCCAGCAGCGTAGCTCCGGACCCGGGCGCTGAAGCTTTCTTT	CASSVAPDPGAEAFF
TRBV28	TRBJ1-2	.	.	TGTGCCAGCAGTCGGCAGCCCTATGGCTACACCTTC	CASSRQPYGYTF
TRBV27	TRBJ1-1	.	TRBD1	TGTGCCAGCAGTTCCCGATGGACAGGGGGCCAAGCTTTCTTT	CASSSRWTGGQAFF
TRBV7-2	TRBJ1-3	.	.	TGTGCCAGCAGCTTAGGAGCTGGGCGGGGGCCAGTGGGAAACACCATATATTTT	CASSLGAGRGPVGNTIYF
TRBV9	TRBJ2-5	once	TRBD2	TGTGCCAGCAGCTTTGGGACTAGCGGGGGTAGGGAGACCCAGTACTTC	CASSFGTSGGRETQYF
TRBV15	TRBJ2-2	.	.	TGTGCCACCAGCAGAGATCGACGGAAGACGAACACCGGGGAGCTGTTTTTT	CATSRDRRKTNTGELFF
TRBV28	TRBJ1-2	.	TRBD1	TGTGCCAGCAGTTCCCGACAGGGGGCCCTGGGTGGCTACACCTTC	CASSSRQGALGGYTF
TRBV6-1	TRBJ2-7	few	TRBD1	TGTGCCAGCAGGGCAAGACAGGGGTCCTACGAGCAGTACTTC	CASRARQGSYEQYF
TRBV4-3	TRBJ2-1	.	TRBD1	TGCGCCAGCAGCCTGACCGGGACAGGGGGCCCTGAGCAGTTCTTC	CASSLTGTGGPEQFF
TRBV6-5	TRBJ1-3	few	.	TGTGCCAGCAGCCGAGCGGGGCGGGCTGGAAACACCATATATTTT	CASSRAGRAGNTIYF
TRBV6-5	TRBJ2-2	.	TRBD1	TGTGCCAGCAGTTGGTCGACAGGGACCGGGGAGCTGTTTTTT	CASSWSTGTGELFF
TRBV18	TRBJ1-1	.	.	TGTGCCAGCTCACCTGAACCGCCGACCGGAGCTTTCTTT	CASSPEPPTGAFF
TRBV5-6	TRBJ1-5	once	.	TGTGCCAGCAGCTTGGGAGGGGTTCAGCCCCAGCATTTT	CASSLGGVQPQHF
TRBV6-5	TRBJ2-5	.	TRBD1	TGTGCCAGCAGTTACTCGGGACAGGGAAAGGGGGAGACCCAGTACTTC	CASSYSGQGKGETQYF
TRBV19	TRBJ2-3	few	TRBD2	TGTGCCAGTAGTATAGGAGCGGGGGGAGTGAATACGCAGTATTTT	CASSIGAGGVNTQYF
TRBV5-1	TRBJ2-1	.	TRBD2	TGCGCCAGCAGCTCCGGGGGGGGCTCCTACAATGAGCAGTTCTTC	CASSSGGGSYNEQFF
TRBV5-8	TRBJ1-1	.	.	TGTGCCAGCAGCCATATAACAGCGAACACTGAAGCTTTCTTT	CASSHITANTEAFF
TRBV7-8	TRBJ2-5	.	.	TGTGCCAGCAGCGCATCCAGGGTCCAAGAGACCCAGTACTTC	CASSASRVQETQYF
TRBV28	TRBJ1-2	few	.	TGTGCCAGCAGAAAGTCCGGGGATGGCTACACCTTC	CASRKSGDGYTF
TRBV13	TRBJ1-6	few	.	TGTGCCAGCAGCTTGGCCACCCTGCCCCTCCACTTT	CASSLATLPLHF
TRBV7-2	TRBJ2-4	.	TRBD1	TGTGCCAGCAGCTCGGAACAGGGGGGATATGGTTCGGTTCAGTACTTC	CASSSEQGGYGSVQYF
TRBV30	TRBJ2-2	.	.	TGTGCCTGGCAAAACAACAGGGTCACCGGGGAGCTGTTTTTT	CAWQNNRVTGELFF
TRBV7-9	TRBJ2-1	.	TRBD1	TGTGCCAGCAGCCCGAGGGACAGTGGAGCCCTTGCTGGTGACAATGAGCAGTTCTTC	CASSPRDSGALAGDNEQFF
TRBV7-3	TRBJ2-5	once	.	TGTGCCAGCAGCTTAGGAGCGGGTGGGGAGACCCAGTACTTC	CASSLGAGGETQYF
TRBV11-3	TRBJ2-3	.	.	TGTGCCAGCAGCTCAGGCAGGTCAAACACAGATACGCAGTATTTT	CASSSGRSNTDTQYF
TRBV7-3	TRBJ1-1	.	.	TGTGCCAGCCGTGTGGGGTTGAACACTGAAGCTTTCTTT	CASRVGLNTEAFF
TRBV30	TRBJ1-5	.	.	TGTGCCTGGAGTGTTATACAGCTCAATCAGCCCCAGCATTTT	CAWSVIQLNQPQHF
TRBV2	TRBJ2-5	.	.	TGTGCCAGCTCTCGGTTCGTGGGCGAGAGGGAGACCCAGTACTTC	CASSRFVGERETQYF